Presented here are 12 T cell receptor beta chains from one specimen sequenced in a study of technical replicates of blood from several donors. The table came from immunoSEQ multiplex PCR; TCRdb's copy has only in-frame clones and leaves some out. The sample includes 60,000 to 75,000 clones, 87% seen only once; the top ten take about 5%. Specimen: PBMCs. These receptors all come from a human donor in good health. Some clones in this sample may be carry-over from other donors' samples.

V gene TRBV2 combines with J gene TRBJ1-3; D remains ambiguous. This CDR3 contains 15 residues. Germline CDR1 SNHLY, CDR2 FYNNEI. The V end lost 5 bases, the J end lost 4 bases, and 15 bases lay between the germline ends. The CDR3 region has the DNA TGTGCCAGCAGTCCAACCCAGGTACCCGGAAACACCATATATTTT. This encodes CASSPTQVPGNTIYF. The whole variable domain, filled in from reference TRBV2 and TRBJ1-3, reads EPEVTQTPSHQVTQMGQEVILRCVPISNHLYFYWYRQILGQKVEFLVSFYNNEISEKSEIFDDQFSVERPDGSNFTLKIRSTKLEDSAMYFCASSPTQVPGNTIYFGEGSWLTVV.

The chain joins TRBV7-2 to TRBJ2-3, with 8 bases that match TRBD2. This CDR3 is 18 amino acids long. Looked up from germline, CDR1 is SGHTA and CDR2 is FQGNSA. J lost 7 bases, V lost 1 base, and 16 bases had no gene match. The CDR3 DNA reads as TGTGCCAGCAGCTTAGTTGGGGCGGGTCGCGGGGGGAGGAATACGCAGTATTTT. It translates to CASSLVGAGRGGRNTQYF.

This clone turned up a few times. The rearrangement joins TRBV6-1 to TRBJ1-5; weak D call: TRBD1 (6 bases). This CDR3 is 15 amino acids long. Germline V lookup: CDR1 MNHNS, CDR2 SASEGT. V was shortened by 4 bases and J by 0 bases, with 10 bases between the two germline ends. The CDR3: CASSGQENSNQPQHF. The CDR3 DNA sequence: TGTGCCAGCAGTGGACAGGAAAATAGCAATCAGCCCCAGCATTTT.

The rearrangement joins TRBV18 to TRBJ2-3, with D possibly being TRBD1 (5 bases). V was cut by 4 bases and J by 4 bases, with 12 bases left in between. The CDR3 spans 14 residues. From germline, CDR1 is KGHSH and CDR2 LQKENI. CDR3 sequence (DNA): TGTGCCAGCTCACTATATTCAGGGTCAGATACGCAGTATTTT. Translating it yields CASSLYSGSDTQYF.

This chain links TRBV6-9 with TRBJ1-5; TRBD1 matches at 8 bases. V shed 3 bases and J 6 bases; nucleotides not matched to a gene: 7. CDR1 is MNHGY, CDR2 SVAAGI, per germline. The CDR3 covers 15 residues. The CDR3 DNA follows: TGTGCCAGCAGTTACTACGGACAGGGTAGTCAGCCCCAGCATTTT. It yields the protein CASSYYGQGSQPQHF.

The gene calls are TRBV2 and TRBJ2-2; D is possibly TRBD1 (5 bases). Germline CDR1 SNHLY, CDR2 FYNNEI. Trimming cost V 9 bases and J 4 bases, with 15 bases left between them. CDR3 size: 14 residues. The CDR3 sequence is CASRKTGATGELFF. The CDR3 DNA reads as TGTGCCAGTAGGAAAACAGGAGCCACCGGGGAGCTGTTTTTT.

In its sample, this clone was seen a few times. This chain uses TRBV30 with TRBJ1-2; 7 nucleotides agree with TRBD1. The germline V gene has CDR1 GTSNPN and CDR2 SVGIG (reference sequence). The CDR3 runs to 17 residues. After removal of 7 bases from V and 4 bases from J, the junction contained 21 bases not matched to a gene. CDR3 DNA: TGTGCCTCACTCGTCTCGGCAGGGGGTTTTGGGTCCTATGGCTACACCTTC. Its protein is CASLVSAGGFGSYGYTF.

The chain employs TRBV7-6 and TRBJ2-5, with D tentatively TRBD1 (6 bases). This CDR3 has 12 residues. V lost 4 bases and J lost 5, with 8 bases in between. In germline, CDR1 is SGHVS, CDR2 FNYEAQ. In nucleotides, the CDR3 is TGTGCCAGCAGCTCGAGGGGGGAGACCCAGTACTTC. Translation: CASSSRGETQYF.

This clone was counted between two and nine times. The genes are TRBV7-9 and TRBJ1-5; possibly TRBD1 for D (5 bases). Per the germline V gene, CDR1 is SEHNR and CDR2 is FQNEAQ (reference sequence). CDR3 length equals 14 residues. The CDR3 loop is CAAGGLNGNQPQHF. In DNA form, the CDR3 reads TGTGCGGCGGGGGGGTTGAATGGCAATCAGCCCCAGCATTTT.

The rearrangement links TRBV7-8 to TRBJ1-3; 9 bases agree with TRBD1. The CDR3 covers 18 residues. The germline CDR1 and CDR2 sequences are SGHVS and FQNEAQ. V dropped 5 bases and J dropped 1; count of bases not matched to a gene: 12. DNA for the CDR3: TGTGCCAGCAGCCCCCGGGACAGGGTTTTATCTTCTGGAAACACCATATATTTT. Protein product: CASSPRDRVLSSGNTIYF.

The chain combines TRBV5-6 with TRBJ2-7; no firm D call. Germline assignment: CDR1 SGHDT and CDR2 YYEEEE. The V and J ends lost 2 bases and 2 bases respectively, with 8 bases between them. The CDR3 has 13 amino acids. CDR3 nucleotide sequence: TGTGCCAGCAGCTTATCGGTTCCCTACGAGCAGTACTTC. Its translation: CASSLSVPYEQYF. Variable domain in full (rest from reference TRBV5-6 and TRBJ2-7): DAGVTQSPTHLIKTRGQQVTLRCSPKSGHDTVSWYQQALGQGPQFIFQYYEEEERQRGNFPDRFSGHQFPNYSSELNVNALLLGDSALYLCASSLSVPYEQYFGPGTRLTVT.

The V call is TRBV14, the J call TRBJ2-3; possibly TRBD2 for D (5 bases). This CDR3 spans 15 amino acids. The germline V gene has CDR1 SGHDN and CDR2 FVKESK. V lost 0 bases, J lost 2 bases, and 9 bases lay in between. In DNA, the CDR3 is TGTGCCAGCAGCCAAGATGACTACTACACAGATACGCAGTATTTT. Translating gives CASSQDDYYTDTQYF.